These 5 T cell receptor beta chains share one sample of origin, sequenced in a study of blood T cell repertoires in COVID-19. This table comes from immunoSEQ multiplex PCR, and its TCRdb copy is limited to in-frame clones, with some not included. The sample lists 150,000 to 200,000 clones, around four fifths seen once, with less than 20% in the top ten. What was sequenced was peripheral blood. These receptors were obtained from a woman in her 70s who had recovered from COVID-19.

The chain uses TRBV10-2 and TRBJ2-7; D unresolved. The V gene's germline CDR1 is WSHSY and CDR2 SAAADI. Trimming removed 2 bases from V and 2 bases from J, with 10 bases in between. The CDR3 consists of 14 residues. In DNA, the CDR3 is TGCGCCAGCAGTGAGGTGTGGGCAACCTACGAGCAGTACTTC. It yields the protein CASSEVWATYEQYF.

V usage is TRBV7-8 and J usage is TRBJ1-1; 9 bases align to TRBD1. The CDR3 sequence is 16 residues long. Per the germline V gene, CDR1 is SGHVS and CDR2 is FQNEAQ. V dropped 1 base and J dropped 3; count of bases not matched to a gene: 6. DNA for the CDR3: TGTGCCAGCAGCTTAGTGGGGACAGGGCGGGACACTGAAGCTTTCTTT. This codes for CASSLVGTGRDTEAFF.

A few counts support this clone. This rearrangement joins TRBV7-2 to TRBJ1-3; no definite D call. CDR1 is SGHTA and CDR2 is FQGNSA in the germline V gene. Trimming left V 1 base short and J 4 bases short, with 11 bases between. The CDR3 extends over 15 amino acids. CDR3 in DNA: TGTGCCAGCAGCTTAGGCGGTTATAGGGGAAACACCATATATTTT. Translated: CASSLGGYRGNTIYF.

A few counts support this clone. The chain has TRBV5-1 and TRBJ1-5; a weak D match, TRBD1 (6 bases). The CDR3 sequence is 15 residues long. V was shortened by 0 bases and J by 5 bases, with 12 bases between the two germline ends. Germline loops: CDR1 SGHRS, CDR2 YFSETQ. CDR3 amino acids: CASSLAGDTYQPQHF. In DNA form, the CDR3 reads TGCGCCAGCAGCTTGGCCGGGGACACCTATCAGCCCCAGCATTTT.

V is TRBV7-8 and J is TRBJ1-2, with 9 bases fitting TRBD1. The CDR3 totals 14 residues. From germline, CDR1 is SGHVS and CDR2 FQNEAQ. V lost 5 bases to trimming and J lost 4 bases; unmatched junction nucleotides: 5. The CDR3 DNA follows: TGTGCCAGCAGCCCAGGGACAGGGATCTATGGCTACACCTTC. Protein sequence: CASSPGTGIYGYTF.